The 22 T cell receptor beta chains presented below share a single source sample, sequenced in a study of beta chain features in type 1 diabetes. Their specific antigens are unknown. Reverse transcription of all isolated RNA meant that expressed TCRB transcripts were sequenced. Produced via immunoSEQ multiplex PCR; TCRdb's table is partial and in-frame only. Here the sample spans about 270,000 clones, roughly 13% being singletons. Study-wide findings and caveats: Patients with Type 1 diabetes showed moderately but significantly shorter TCRB CDR3s in all four CD4+ subsets.

The sample consisted of naive CD4+ T cells from blood. These receptors all stem from a man aged 25-40 years with type 1 diabetes.

The rearrangement uses TRBV30 and TRBJ1-3; D call uncertain. Germline values: CDR1 GTSNPN, CDR2 SVGIG (reference sequence). Trimming took 4 bases from V and 0 from J, leaving 10 bases between them. This CDR3 region has 14 residues. In DNA, the CDR3 is TGTGCCTGGAATACACAGACCTCTGGAAACACCATATATTTT. This sequence encodes CAWNTQTSGNTIYF.

The chain employs TRBV30 and TRBJ2-3; a possible D gene is TRBD1 (6 bases). The ends were cut back, 2 bases at V and 8 bases at J, with 17 bases in the middle. The CDR3 runs 14 residues. CDR1 is GTSNPN, CDR2 SVGIG, per germline (reference sequence). The CDR3 region is CAWSLQMGAATQYF. The CDR3 nucleotides are TGTGCCTGGAGTTTGCAGATGGGGGCAGCTACGCAGTATTTT.

This clone has more than one count but fewer than ten. The chain links TRBV19 to TRBJ2-1; TRBD1 matches at 10 bases. Germline CDR1 LNHDA, CDR2 SQIVND (reference sequence). This CDR3 has 14 amino acids. V lost 5 bases, J lost 7 bases, and 5 bases stayed unmatched. This chain's CDR3 is CASSRRQGANEQFF. The CDR3, as DNA: TGTGCCAGTAGTCGAAGACAGGGGGCGAATGAGCAGTTCTTC. The full variable domain, its missing parts supplied by reference TRBV19 and TRBJ2-1, is DGGITQSPKYLFRKEGQNVTLSCEQNLNHDAMYWYRQDPGQGLRLIYYSQIVNDFQKGDIAEGYSVSREKKESFPLTVTSAQKNPTAFYLCASSRRQGANEQFFGPGTRLTVL.

This chain links TRBV18 with TRBJ1-1; tentative D call: TRBD1 (5 bases). The CDR3 runs to 13 residues. In germline, CDR1 is KGHSH, CDR2 LQKENI. Trimming left V 2 bases short and J 7 bases short, with 11 bases between. CDR3 region: CASSPGQGGEAFF. For the CDR3, the DNA is TGTGCCAGCTCACCAGGGCAGGGAGGTGAAGCTTTCTTT.

This clone has more than one count but fewer than ten. This chain links TRBV5-6 with TRBJ2-1; D is ambiguous. The CDR3 consists of 15 residues. Germline loops: CDR1 SGHDT, CDR2 YYEEEE. V was cut by 1 base and J by 7 bases, with 15 bases left in between. CDR3: CASSLMVRSVNEQFF. The CDR3 bases are TGTGCCAGCAGCTTGATGGTCAGGTCCGTAAATGAGCAGTTCTTC.

This clone has more than one count but fewer than ten. The chain combines TRBV2 with TRBJ2-7; D may be TRBD2 (6 bases). Germline V gives CDR1 SNHLY, CDR2 FYNNEI. This CDR3 has 14 residues. Trimming pared 4 bases from V and 0 bases from J, leaving 10 bases between. CDR3 sequence reads: CASSVGGISYEQYF. The CDR3 DNA sequence: TGTGCCAGCAGTGTGGGAGGCATCTCCTACGAGCAGTACTTC. Complete variable domain (other parts from reference TRBV2 and TRBJ2-7): EPEVTQTPSHQVTQMGQEVILRCVPISNHLYFYWYRQILGQKVEFLVSFYNNEISEKSEIFDDQFSVERPDGSNFTLKIRSTKLEDSAMYFCASSVGGISYEQYFGPGTRLTVT.

The chain carries TRBV28 and TRBJ2-7; 12 nucleotides line up with TRBD1. J was trimmed by 7 bases and V by 9 bases; bases with no gene match: 10. This CDR3 region has 14 residues. CDR1 is MDHEN, CDR2 SYDVKM, per germline. The CDR3 sequence: CASLSGQGAGEQYF. The CDR3 DNA reads as TGTGCCAGTCTATCGGGACAGGGGGCAGGTGAGCAGTACTTC.

This clone turned up a few times. The V and J genes are TRBV18 and TRBJ1-2, with 11 nucleotides matching TRBD1. With V trimmed by 6 bases and J by 6 bases, 6 bases remained unmatched. Germline CDR1 KGHSH, CDR2 LQKENI. The CDR3 runs 14 residues. The CDR3 DNA reads TGTGCCAGCTCGGCGGGACAGGGGGTGGATGGCTACACCTTC. Amino acids: CASSAGQGVDGYTF.

The chain combines TRBV28 with TRBJ2-5, with TRBD2 identical over 10 bases. The CDR3 sequence is 15 residues long. V lost 4 bases, J lost 5 bases, and 7 bases stayed unmatched. CDR1 is MDHEN and CDR2 is SYDVKM in the germline V gene. The CDR3 sequence is CASSSPSGSKETQYF. For the CDR3, the DNA is TGTGCCAGCAGTTCGCCTAGCGGGAGTAAGGAGACCCAGTACTTC.

The genes are TRBV2 and TRBJ1-5, with a tentative D call TRBD1 (5 bases). The CDR3 runs to 15 residues. Germline assignment: CDR1 SNHLY and CDR2 FYNNEI. Between the trimmed V and J ends, which lost 3 bases and 3 bases, there was a span of 12 bases. The CDR3 bases are TGTGCCAGCAGTGATGACGGACAAATCAATCAGCCCCAGCATTTT. It translates to CASSDDGQINQPQHF.

The chain joins TRBV11-2 to TRBJ2-2, with D tentatively TRBD1 (5 bases). The CDR3 extends over 15 amino acids. The V gene lost 5 bases and the J gene lost 2 bases, with 12 bases spanning the gap. Looked up from germline, CDR1 is SGHAT and CDR2 is FQNNGV. The CDR3 DNA reads as TGTGCCAGCAGCCTCAGACAGCTAAACACCGGGGAGCTGTTTTTT. As protein: CASSLRQLNTGELFF.

The genes are TRBV5-1 and TRBJ2-3; TRBD2 might be the D (5 bases). This CDR3 spans 13 amino acids. CDR1 and CDR2 (germline): SGHRS, YFSETQ. Between the trimmed V and J ends, which lost 3 bases and 4 bases, there was a span of 9 bases. This CDR3 is CASSSGFPDTQYF. CDR3 nucleotides: TGCGCCAGCAGCTCGGGGTTTCCAGATACGCAGTATTTT.

This clone was counted between two and nine times. The rearrangement joins TRBV28 to TRBJ1-1; D is possibly TRBD1 (6 bases). The ends were cut back, 6 bases at V and 7 bases at J, with 12 bases in the middle. The CDR3 has 12 amino acids. Looked up from germline, CDR1 is MDHEN and CDR2 is SYDVKM. Written as DNA, the CDR3 is TGTGCCAGCAGCCTCCAGACAGGTGAAGCTTTCTTT. Its protein product is CASSLQTGEAFF. The whole variable domain, remainder taken from reference TRBV28 and TRBJ1-1, is DVKVTQSSRYLVKRTGEKVFLECVQDMDHENMFWYRQDPGLGLRLIYFSYDVKMKEKGDIPEGYSVSREKKERFSLILESASTNQTSMYLCASSLQTGEAFFGQGTRLTVV.

The chain recombines TRBV10-3 with TRBJ1-1; D not resolved. V was cut by 6 bases and J by 1 base, with 9 bases left in between. Per germline, CDR1 ENHRY and CDR2 SYGVKD. This CDR3 is built from 13 residues. The CDR3 here is CAISPNRNTEAFF. CDR3 nucleotide sequence: TGTGCCATCAGCCCAAACAGGAACACTGAAGCTTTCTTT.

The chain joins TRBV27 to TRBJ2-7, with TRBD2 matching 7 bases. This CDR3 spans 17 amino acids. CDR1 is MNHEY and CDR2 is SMNVEV in the germline V gene (reference sequence). Trimming took 5 bases from V and 0 from J; bases not matched to a gene: 13. The CDR3 DNA reads TGTGCCAGCAGTCCTAGGACTAGTGTCGGTTACTCCTACGAGCAGTACTTC. This encodes CASSPRTSVGYSYEQYF.

This clone has only a few counts. The CDR3, as DNA: TGTGCCAGCAGCCAGCCCTCAGGGACCGGGGAGCTGTTTTTT. Its protein is CASSQPSGTGELFF. The chain uses TRBV7-9 and TRBJ2-2; D might be TRBD1 (5 bases). The CDR3 sequence is 14 residues long. Germline V lookup: CDR1 SEHNR, CDR2 FQNEAQ (reference sequence). V lost 5 bases to trimming and J lost 5 bases, with 12 bases between them.

V and J are TRBV2 and TRBJ1-2; 8 positions agree with TRBD1. V lost 6 bases, J lost 8 bases, and 8 bases stayed unmatched. Germline values: CDR1 SNHLY, CDR2 FYNNEI. CDR3 length: 13 residues. The CDR3 DNA follows: TGTGCCAGCAGCCCCGACGGACAGGGAGGCTACACCTTC. Its translation is CASSPDGQGGYTF.

This clone came up a few times. J is TRBJ2-5 and V is TRBV7-2; D not certain. V lost 0 bases, J lost 2 bases, and 7 bases lay in between. In germline, CDR1 is SGHTA, CDR2 FQGNSA. The CDR3 sequence is 14 residues long. CDR3 loop: CASSLAVAQETQYF. Here the CDR3 DNA reads TGTGCCAGCAGCTTAGCGGTAGCACAAGAGACCCAGTACTTC.

This clone was recorded once. The genes are TRBV4-2 and TRBJ2-7, with 14 bases that match TRBD2. The CDR3 has 16 residues. CDR1 LGHNA and CDR2 YNFKEQ come from the germline V gene. With V trimmed by 9 bases and J by 7 bases, 14 bases remained unmatched. The CDR3 DNA follows: TGTGCCAGTCAAACACTACAAGGGACTAGCGGGAGTGAGCAGTACTTC. It specifies CASQTLQGTSGSEQYF.

The V call is TRBV18, the J call TRBJ2-1; TRBD1 aligns across 7 bases. This CDR3 comprises 12 residues. V lost 5 bases, J lost 8 bases, and 3 bases stayed unmatched. Looked up from germline, CDR1 is KGHSH and CDR2 is LQKENI. The CDR3 sequence: CASSGQVDEQFF. The CDR3 region has the DNA TGTGCCAGCTCAGGACAGGTCGATGAGCAGTTCTTC.

The chain links TRBV18 to TRBJ2-1; TRBD2 agrees at 10 bases. The J segment lost 0 bases and the V segment lost 4 bases, leaving 3 bases of the junction unmatched. Germline V gives CDR1 KGHSH, CDR2 LQKENI. CDR3 length: 16 residues. The CDR3 reads CASSRGLAASYNEQFF. For the CDR3, the DNA is TGTGCCAGCTCACGAGGACTAGCGGCCTCCTACAATGAGCAGTTCTTC.

There are a few counts of this clone. The V and J genes are TRBV7-2 and TRBJ1-2; 7 positions match TRBD1. J was trimmed by 4 bases and V by 4 bases; bases with no gene match: 3. Germline CDR1 reads SGHTA; CDR2 reads FQGNSA. The CDR3 has 13 residues. CDR3 residues: CASSSGQFYGYTF. CDR3 coding DNA: TGTGCCAGCAGCTCGGGACAGTTCTATGGCTACACCTTC. The variable domain in full, completed from reference TRBV7-2 and TRBJ1-2, reads GAGVSQSPSNKVTEKGKDVELRCDPISGHTALYWYRQSLGQGLEFLIYFQGNSAPDKSGLPSDRFSAERTGGSVSTLTIQRTQQEDSAVYLCASSSGQFYGYTFGSGTRLTVV.